In its sample, the clone carrying this TCR beta chain was seen a few times. Its antigen is still unknown. This sample is part of a study of identical twins. CDR3 length: 14 residues. Trimming removed 4 bases from V and 7 bases from J; junction bases left unmatched: 1. Germline V gene sequence: CDR1 LNHDA, CDR2 SQIVND (reference sequence). In TCRdb, the 5' RACE reads were re-called with MiXCR into one record per CDR3 protein. Of approximately 1.8 million distinct CDR3 sequences listed, 25% to 35% are singletons. General observations from the study: Memory repertoires lacked the insertion deficit that abundant cord blood beta clonotypes showed. These conclusions were based on statistical analysis (cross-sectional, not following the same donors).

Healthy Caucasians were all of the donors. The chain links TRBV19 to TRBJ2-1; TRBD2 matches at 13 bases. The sample taken for sequencing was cord blood. This clonotype originated in a newborn girl in good health. CDR3 in DNA: TGTGCCAGTAGTAAGACTAGCGGGGGGAATGAGCAGTTCTTC. Its translation: CASSKTSGGNEQFF.